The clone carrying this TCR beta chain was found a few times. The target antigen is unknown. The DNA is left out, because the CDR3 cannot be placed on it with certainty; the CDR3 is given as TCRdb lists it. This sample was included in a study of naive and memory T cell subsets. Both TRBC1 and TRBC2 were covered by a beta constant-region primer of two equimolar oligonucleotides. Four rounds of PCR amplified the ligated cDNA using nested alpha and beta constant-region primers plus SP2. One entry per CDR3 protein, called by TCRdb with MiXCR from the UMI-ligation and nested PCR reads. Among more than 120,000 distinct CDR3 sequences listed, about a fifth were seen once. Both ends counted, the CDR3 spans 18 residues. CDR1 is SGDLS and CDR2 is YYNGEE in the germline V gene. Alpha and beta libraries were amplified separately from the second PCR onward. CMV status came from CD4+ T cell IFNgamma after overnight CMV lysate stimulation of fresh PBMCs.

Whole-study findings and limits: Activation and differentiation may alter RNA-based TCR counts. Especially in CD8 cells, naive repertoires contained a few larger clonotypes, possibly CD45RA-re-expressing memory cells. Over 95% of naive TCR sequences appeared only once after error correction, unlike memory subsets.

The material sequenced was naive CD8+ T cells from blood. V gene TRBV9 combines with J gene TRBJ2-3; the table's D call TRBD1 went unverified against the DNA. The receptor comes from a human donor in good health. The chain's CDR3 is CASSVALLRASGTDTQYF.